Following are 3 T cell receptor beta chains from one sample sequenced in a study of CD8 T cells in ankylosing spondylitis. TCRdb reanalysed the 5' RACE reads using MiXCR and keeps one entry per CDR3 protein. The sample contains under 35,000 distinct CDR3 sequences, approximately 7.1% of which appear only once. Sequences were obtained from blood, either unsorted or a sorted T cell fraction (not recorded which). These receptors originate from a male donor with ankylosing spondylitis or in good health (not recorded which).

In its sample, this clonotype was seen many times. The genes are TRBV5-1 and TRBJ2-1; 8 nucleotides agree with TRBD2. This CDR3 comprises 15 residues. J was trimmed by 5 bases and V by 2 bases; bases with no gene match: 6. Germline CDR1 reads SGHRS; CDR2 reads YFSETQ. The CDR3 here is CASSLGLAGHNEQFF. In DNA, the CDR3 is TGCGCCAGCAGCTTAGGCCTAGCGGGCCACAATGAGCAGTTCTTC.

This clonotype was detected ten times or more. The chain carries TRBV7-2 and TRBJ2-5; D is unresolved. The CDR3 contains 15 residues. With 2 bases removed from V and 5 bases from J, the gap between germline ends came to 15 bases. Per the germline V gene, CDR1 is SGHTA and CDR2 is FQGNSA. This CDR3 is CASSLLMTRRETQYF. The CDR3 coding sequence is TGTGCCAGCAGCTTATTAATGACCCGGCGGGAGACCCAGTACTTC.

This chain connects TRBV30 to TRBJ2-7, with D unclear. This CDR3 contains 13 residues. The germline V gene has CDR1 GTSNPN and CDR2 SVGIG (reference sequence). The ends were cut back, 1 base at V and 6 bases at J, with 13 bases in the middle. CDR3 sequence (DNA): TGTGCCTGGAGTGCCCAGGAGTTCGGCGAGCAGTACTTC. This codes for CAWSAQEFGEQYF.